These 9 T cell receptor beta chains originate from one sample sequenced in a study of T-cell reconstitution after alpha-beta-depleted transplantation in children. Molecular barcoding with unique molecular identifiers was used for the TCRbeta library. TCRdb re-called the PCR reads with MiXCR, one entry per CDR3 protein. Here the sample spans nearly 550,000 distinct CDR3 sequences, around 19% being singletons. The specimen comprised PBMCs from the stem cell graft donor, sampled from the stem cell graft. The origin of the receptors is a human donor who donated a stem cell graft to a child with acute lymphoblastic leukemia.

This chain joins TRBV9 and TRBJ1-1; the D gene is possibly TRBD1 (5 bases). V shed 0 bases and J shed 0 bases, with 12 bases lying between them. Germline V gene sequence: CDR1 SGDLS, CDR2 YYNGEE. The CDR3 contains 16 residues. The CDR3 sequence is CASSVGGDGLNTEAFF. CDR3 DNA: TGTGCCAGCAGCGTAGGTGGGGACGGATTGAACACTGAAGCTTTCTTT.

This clonotype was detected only a few times. V gene TRBV6-5 combines with J gene TRBJ2-1, with 15 bases lining up with TRBD2. J lost 9 bases, V lost 4 bases, and 4 bases had no gene match. CDR1 is MNHEY and CDR2 is SVGAGI in the germline V gene. This CDR3 is 15 amino acids long. The CDR3 bases are TGTGCCAGCAGTTGGACTAGCGGGAGGGCCACTGAGCAGTTCTTC. Translation gives CASSWTSGRATEQFF.

The V call is TRBV4-1, the J call TRBJ1-4; D not resolved. V shed 2 bases and J shed 5 bases, with 9 bases lying between them. CDR3 length: 14 residues. From germline, CDR1 is MGHRA and CDR2 YSYEKL. CDR3 protein: CASSQLAKNEKLFF. The DNA for the CDR3 is TGCGCCAGCAGCCAACTAGCGAAGAATGAAAAACTGTTTTTT.

The rearrangement joins TRBV29-1 to TRBJ1-1; 8 nucleotides match TRBD1. From germline, CDR1 is SQVTM and CDR2 ANQGSEA. V shed 7 bases, J shed 2 bases, and the junction held 12 bases outside the gene matches. This CDR3 is built from 15 residues. The CDR3 is CSALGGRGRNTEAFF. The CDR3 nucleotides are TGCAGCGCCCTAGGTGGCAGGGGGCGCAACACTGAAGCTTTCTTT.

A few counts support this clonotype. The chain links TRBV9 to TRBJ2-5; maybe TRBD2 (7 bases). V was pared by 3 bases and J by 4 bases, with 19 bases between. Germline V gene data show CDR1 as SGDLS and CDR2 as YYNGEE. The CDR3 extends over 16 amino acids. The CDR3 DNA is TGTGCCAGCAGCGCTAGGGGGAGGGCCGGGAGAGAGACCCAGTACTTC. This translates into CASSARGRAGRETQYF.

The CDR3 loop reads CASRTGGELFF. The CDR3 nucleotides read TGTGCCAGTAGGACGGGCGGGGAGCTGTTTTTT. The V call is TRBV19, the J call TRBJ2-2; D remains unclear. Germline V lookup: CDR1 LNHDA, CDR2 SQIVND (reference sequence). CDR3 length: 11 residues. Deletions cut 6 bases from V and 7 bases from J, with 6 bases between.

V and J are TRBV19 and TRBJ2-1; 8 bases align to TRBD1. The CDR3 sequence is 15 residues long. Germline V lookup: CDR1 LNHDA, CDR2 SQIVND (reference sequence). V dropped 6 bases and J dropped 2; count of bases not matched to a gene: 6. The CDR3 coding sequence is TGTGCCAGTAGCGGGGGACAGGCCCCCTACAATGAGCAGTTCTTC. Translating gives CASSGGQAPYNEQFF.

This clonotype was seen a few times. The gene calls are TRBV18 and TRBJ2-1; D unresolved. V lost 2 bases, J lost 6 bases, and 11 bases lay in between. Germline CDR1 reads KGHSH; CDR2 reads LQKENI. This CDR3 has 14 residues. The CDR3 is CASSPSFGFNEQFF. The CDR3 coding sequence is TGTGCCAGCTCACCAAGCTTCGGATTCAATGAGCAGTTCTTC.

This clonotype was seen more than once but under ten times. The chain employs TRBV5-1 and TRBJ2-7; 7 bases map to TRBD1. The CDR3 sequence is 14 residues long. The J segment lost 2 bases and the V segment lost 4 bases, leaving 6 bases of the junction unmatched. Germline V CDR1 and CDR2: SGHRS, YFSETQ. CDR3 protein: CASSTWTGPYEQYF. The CDR3 DNA sequence: TGCGCCAGCAGCACATGGACAGGACCCTACGAGCAGTACTTC.